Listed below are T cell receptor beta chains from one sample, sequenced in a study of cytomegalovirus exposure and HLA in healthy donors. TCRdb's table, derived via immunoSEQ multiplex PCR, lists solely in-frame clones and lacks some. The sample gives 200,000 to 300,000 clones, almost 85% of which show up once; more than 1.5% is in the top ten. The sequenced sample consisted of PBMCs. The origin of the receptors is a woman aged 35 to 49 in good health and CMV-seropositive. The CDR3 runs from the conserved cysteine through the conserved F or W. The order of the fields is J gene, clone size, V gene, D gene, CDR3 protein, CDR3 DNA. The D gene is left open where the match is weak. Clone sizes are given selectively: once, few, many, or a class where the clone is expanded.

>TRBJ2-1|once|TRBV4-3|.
CASSQGGPGRHTEQFF
TGCGCCAGCAGCCAAGGGGGGCCCGGGAGGCACACTGAGCAGTTCTTC
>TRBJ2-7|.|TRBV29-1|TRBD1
CSVGQSYEQYF
TGCAGCGTGGGACAGAGCTACGAGCAGTACTTC
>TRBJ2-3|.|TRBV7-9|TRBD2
CASGTSGNTDTQYF
TGTGCCAGCGGGACTAGCGGGAACACAGATACGCAGTATTTT
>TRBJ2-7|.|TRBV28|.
CASRPLGSYEQYF
TGTGCCAGCAGACCATTGGGGAGCTACGAGCAGTACTTC
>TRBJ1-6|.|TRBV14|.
CASSQVGERSPLHF
TGTGCCAGCAGCCAAGTGGGCGAGCGGTCACCCCTCCACTTT
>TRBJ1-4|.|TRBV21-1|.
CASRNQGYNEKLFF
TGTGCCAGCAGGAATCAGGGATACAATGAAAAACTGTTTTTT
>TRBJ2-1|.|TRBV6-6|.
CASSATRIEQFF
TGTGCCAGCAGCGCGACTAGGATCGAGCAGTTCTTC
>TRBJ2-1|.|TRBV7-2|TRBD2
CASSQTSGSSYNEQFF
TGTGCCAGCAGCCAAACTAGCGGGAGCTCCTACAATGAGCAGTTCTTC
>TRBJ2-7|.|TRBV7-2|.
CASSLGGTPYEQYF
TGTGCCAGCAGCTTAGGCGGGACCCCCTACGAGCAGTACTTC
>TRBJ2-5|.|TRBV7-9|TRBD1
CASSLLPGQGETQYF
TGTGCCAGCAGCCTCCTCCCGGGACAGGGGGAGACCCAGTACTTC
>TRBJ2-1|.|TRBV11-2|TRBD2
CASSSGTSGTAEQFF
TGTGCCAGCAGCTCAGGGACTAGCGGGACGGCTGAGCAGTTCTTC
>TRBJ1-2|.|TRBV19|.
CASSMGRNYGYTF
TGTGCCAGTAGTATGGGGCGAAACTATGGCTACACCTTC
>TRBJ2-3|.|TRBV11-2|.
CASSLGTSLTDTQYF
TGTGCCAGCAGCTTAGGTACTAGCCTCACAGATACGCAGTATTTT
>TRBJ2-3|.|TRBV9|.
CASSPLSDTQYF
TGTGCCAGCAGCCCCCTATCCGATACGCAGTATTTT
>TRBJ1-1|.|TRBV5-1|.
CASSPSDKNTEAFF
TGCGCCAGCAGCCCGAGTGATAAGAACACTGAAGCTTTCTTT
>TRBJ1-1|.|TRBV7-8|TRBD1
CASSLYTGGNTEAFF
TGTGCCAGCAGCTTATATACAGGGGGAAACACTGAAGCTTTCTTT
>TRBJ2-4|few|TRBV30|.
CAWSERQNIQYF
TGTGCCTGGAGCGAGCGACAAAACATTCAGTACTTC
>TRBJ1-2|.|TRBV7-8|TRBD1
CASSSDRGGGEDGYTF
TGTGCCAGCAGCTCAGACAGGGGCGGGGGGGAGGATGGCTACACCTTC